The 14 T cell receptor beta chains below were found in one sample sequenced in a study of preoperative IRX-2 immunotherapy in early breast cancer (dated by TCRdb to about 2019). Explained via the paper, the treatment or condition label denotes: preoperative locoregional IRX-2 cytokine immunotherapy. The library was produced with the immunoSEQ multiplex PCR assay. The table was pulled from immuneACCESS by TCRdb, which kept in-frame rearrangements only. Such tables lose some clones; where checked, under half of the loss comes from unresolved V genes, and the rest has no known cause. For this sample there are 20,000 to 30,000 clones; around 75% appear just once. Less than 8% of the sample belongs to the ten largest clones. Sequences were derived from lymph node tissue, sampled after IRX-2 immunotherapy. Receptors were obtained from a human donor with breast cancer.

This rearrangement joins TRBV7-7 to TRBJ1-5; possibly TRBD1 for D (5 bases). CDR1 SSHAT and CDR2 FNYEAQ come from the germline V gene (reference sequence). The CDR3 sequence is 16 residues long. V lost 5 bases to trimming and J lost 4 bases, with 18 bases between them. The CDR3 loop is CASSLLGGDPNQPQHF. As DNA, the CDR3 is TGTGCCAGCAGCCTGCTTGGAGGGGACCCGAATCAGCCCCAGCATTTT.

V gene TRBV19 combines with J gene TRBJ2-7; weak D call: TRBD2 (6 bases). Germline lookup yields CDR1 LNHDA and CDR2 SQIVND (reference sequence). The V gene lost 8 bases and the J gene lost 0 bases, with 14 bases spanning the gap. The CDR3 sequence is 14 residues long. In DNA form, the CDR3 reads TGTGCCAGTGGCCTGGGGGGTACCTCCTACGAGCAGTACTTC. Translated: CASGLGGTSYEQYF.

The chain has TRBV28 and TRBJ1-2; D unclear. The CDR3 contains 13 residues. Germline CDR1 reads MDHEN; CDR2 reads SYDVKM. V dropped 5 bases and J dropped 7 bases, with 14 bases sitting between them. As DNA, the CDR3 is TGTGCCAGCAGTGATCCGGGAGCCCTTGGCTACACCTTC. Encoded protein: CASSDPGALGYTF.

The rearrangement links TRBV10-3 to TRBJ2-5; D not resolved. CDR3 length: 17 residues. V lost 2 bases to trimming and J lost 5 bases, with 21 bases between them. Germline CDR1 reads ENHRY; CDR2 reads SYGVKD. CDR3 region: CAISEPRMTADIETQYF. CDR3 coding DNA: TGTGCCATCAGTGAGCCCAGAATGACGGCGGATATCGAGACCCAGTACTTC.

V and J are TRBV5-1 and TRBJ2-7; D remains ambiguous. Germline CDR1 and CDR2: SGHRS and YFSETQ. The CDR3 is made up of 14 amino acids. V lost 5 bases and J 3 bases, leaving 15 bases between the germline ends. The CDR3 nucleotides are TGCGCCAGCAGGTCGCGGATAGATAGCTACGAGCAGTACTTC. Amino acid sequence: CASRSRIDSYEQYF.

The gene calls are TRBV11-3 and TRBJ2-1; a weak D match, TRBD1 (5 bases). Trimming shortened V by 1 base and J by 7 bases, and 14 bases separated the two germline ends. The CDR3 runs to 15 residues. Germline V gene data show CDR1 as SGHNT and CDR2 as YENEEA. The chain's CDR3 is CASSLVVQGRNEQFF. As DNA, the CDR3 is TGTGCCAGCAGCTTAGTAGTTCAGGGAAGGAATGAGCAGTTCTTC.

The chain combines TRBV6-8 with TRBJ2-7; D is possibly TRBD1 (5 bases). V lost 5 bases to trimming and J lost 5 bases, with 10 bases between them. CDR3 length equals 12 residues. Looked up from germline, CDR1 is MNHGY and CDR2 is SAAAGT. In DNA form, the CDR3 reads TGTGCCAGCAGTGTCCGCAGGGACGAGCAGTACTTC. This sequence encodes CASSVRRDEQYF.

The CDR3 bases are TGCGCCAGCAGCGTGGGGCCCCCTAACTATGGCTACACCTTC. Translation gives CASSVGPPNYGYTF. The chain couples TRBV5-1 to TRBJ1-2, with D possibly matching TRBD1 (5 bases). V was clipped by 4 bases and J by 0 bases, with 10 bases between them. CDR3 length equals 14 residues. Germline CDR1 and CDR2: SGHRS and YFSETQ. Full variable domain (remainder filled in from reference TRBV5-1 and TRBJ1-2): KAGVTQTPRYLIKTRGQQVTLSCSPISGHRSVSWYQQTPGQGLQFLFEYFSETQRNKGNFPGRFSGRQFSNSRSEMNVSTLELGDSALYLCASSVGPPNYGYTFGSGTRLTVV.

This clone was seen more than once but under ten times. V gene TRBV6-8 combines with J gene TRBJ2-2; either TRBD1 or TRBD2 may fit D (5 bases each). Germline V gene lookup returns CDR1 MNHGY and CDR2 SAAAGT. The CDR3 has 15 amino acids. The V end was cut by 6 bases, the J end by 7 bases, with 18 bases between. The CDR3 here is CASSAWDGTGGELFF. CDR3 DNA: TGTGCCAGCAGCGCTTGGGACGGTACGGGCGGGGAGCTGTTTTTT.

This clone showed up just once. CDR3 DNA sequence: TGTGCCAGTAGTATTGGAGGGGCCTACGAGCAGTACTTC. It is translated as CASSIGGAYEQYF. The chain carries TRBV19 and TRBJ2-7; D is perhaps TRBD2 (6 bases). Trimming cost V 3 bases and J 2 bases, with 8 bases left between them. Germline V gene data show CDR1 as LNHDA and CDR2 as SQIVND (reference sequence). This CDR3 contains 13 residues.

This sequence joins TRBV29-1 and TRBJ1-4, with TRBD1 matching 8 bases. The CDR3 extends over 13 amino acids. V dropped 7 bases and J dropped 5; count of bases not matched to a gene: 6. Germline values: CDR1 SQVTM, CDR2 ANQGSEA. CDR3 in amino acids: CSGYRQGNEKLFF. The CDR3 coding sequence is TGCAGCGGCTATCGACAGGGGAATGAAAAACTGTTTTTT.

This sequence joins TRBV5-1 and TRBJ2-1, with 12 bases that match TRBD2. Germline V gene sequence: CDR1 SGHRS, CDR2 YFSETQ. After removal of 0 bases from V and 6 bases from J, the junction contained 1 base not matched to a gene. CDR3 length: 15 residues. The CDR3 region is CASSLELAGGNEQFF. CDR3 bases: TGCGCCAGCAGCTTGGAACTAGCGGGGGGCAATGAGCAGTTCTTC.

The chain has TRBV28 and TRBJ1-1; no clear D gene. Germline V lookup: CDR1 MDHEN, CDR2 SYDVKM. CDR3 length equals 12 residues. Trimming removed 5 bases from V and 1 base from J, with 5 bases in between. The CDR3 protein is CASSRPNTEAFF. The CDR3 bases are TGTGCCAGCAGTAGGCCGAACACTGAAGCTTTCTTT.

The J gene is TRBJ2-3, the V gene TRBV6-8, with D tentatively TRBD1 (6 bases). Trimming took off 7 bases at V and 3 bases at J, with 17 bases between the two ends. The CDR3 has 15 residues. Germline CDR1 and CDR2: MNHGY and SAAAGT. CDR3 sequence (DNA): TGTGCCAGCACCGCAGGGACAAAAGTGACAGATACGCAGTATTTT. Protein: CASTAGTKVTDTQYF.